Here is one TCR beta chain with its context. These data are taken from a study of Ad26.COV2.S vaccination and SARS-CoV-2 variants. Sample treatment: around 19 received Ad26.COV2.S at low or high dose, single or two shots; several received placebo; per-sample allocation not given. Sampling took place 63 days after the first vaccine or placebo injection. Looked up from germline, CDR1 is LNHDA and CDR2 is SQIVND (reference sequence). The V and J ends lost 8 bases and 4 bases, in that order; junction bases with no gene match: 11. The CDR3 length is 14 residues. Only in-frame clones appear in the TCRdb table, and some are missing; sequencing was by immunoSEQ multiplex PCR. The sample carries about 350,000 clones, 86% recorded once.

The sequence derives from a person aged 18-60 years who received the Ad26.COV2.S COVID-19 vaccine or a placebo. This sample comprised peripheral blood, obtained in a trial of Ad26.COV2.S vaccine versus placebo. V and J are TRBV19 and TRBJ2-7; TRBD1 agrees at 7 bases. CDR3 in amino acids: CASRSRGGRYEQYF. The CDR3, as DNA: TGTGCCAGTCGTTCCCGAGGGGGCAGGTACGAGCAGTACTTC.